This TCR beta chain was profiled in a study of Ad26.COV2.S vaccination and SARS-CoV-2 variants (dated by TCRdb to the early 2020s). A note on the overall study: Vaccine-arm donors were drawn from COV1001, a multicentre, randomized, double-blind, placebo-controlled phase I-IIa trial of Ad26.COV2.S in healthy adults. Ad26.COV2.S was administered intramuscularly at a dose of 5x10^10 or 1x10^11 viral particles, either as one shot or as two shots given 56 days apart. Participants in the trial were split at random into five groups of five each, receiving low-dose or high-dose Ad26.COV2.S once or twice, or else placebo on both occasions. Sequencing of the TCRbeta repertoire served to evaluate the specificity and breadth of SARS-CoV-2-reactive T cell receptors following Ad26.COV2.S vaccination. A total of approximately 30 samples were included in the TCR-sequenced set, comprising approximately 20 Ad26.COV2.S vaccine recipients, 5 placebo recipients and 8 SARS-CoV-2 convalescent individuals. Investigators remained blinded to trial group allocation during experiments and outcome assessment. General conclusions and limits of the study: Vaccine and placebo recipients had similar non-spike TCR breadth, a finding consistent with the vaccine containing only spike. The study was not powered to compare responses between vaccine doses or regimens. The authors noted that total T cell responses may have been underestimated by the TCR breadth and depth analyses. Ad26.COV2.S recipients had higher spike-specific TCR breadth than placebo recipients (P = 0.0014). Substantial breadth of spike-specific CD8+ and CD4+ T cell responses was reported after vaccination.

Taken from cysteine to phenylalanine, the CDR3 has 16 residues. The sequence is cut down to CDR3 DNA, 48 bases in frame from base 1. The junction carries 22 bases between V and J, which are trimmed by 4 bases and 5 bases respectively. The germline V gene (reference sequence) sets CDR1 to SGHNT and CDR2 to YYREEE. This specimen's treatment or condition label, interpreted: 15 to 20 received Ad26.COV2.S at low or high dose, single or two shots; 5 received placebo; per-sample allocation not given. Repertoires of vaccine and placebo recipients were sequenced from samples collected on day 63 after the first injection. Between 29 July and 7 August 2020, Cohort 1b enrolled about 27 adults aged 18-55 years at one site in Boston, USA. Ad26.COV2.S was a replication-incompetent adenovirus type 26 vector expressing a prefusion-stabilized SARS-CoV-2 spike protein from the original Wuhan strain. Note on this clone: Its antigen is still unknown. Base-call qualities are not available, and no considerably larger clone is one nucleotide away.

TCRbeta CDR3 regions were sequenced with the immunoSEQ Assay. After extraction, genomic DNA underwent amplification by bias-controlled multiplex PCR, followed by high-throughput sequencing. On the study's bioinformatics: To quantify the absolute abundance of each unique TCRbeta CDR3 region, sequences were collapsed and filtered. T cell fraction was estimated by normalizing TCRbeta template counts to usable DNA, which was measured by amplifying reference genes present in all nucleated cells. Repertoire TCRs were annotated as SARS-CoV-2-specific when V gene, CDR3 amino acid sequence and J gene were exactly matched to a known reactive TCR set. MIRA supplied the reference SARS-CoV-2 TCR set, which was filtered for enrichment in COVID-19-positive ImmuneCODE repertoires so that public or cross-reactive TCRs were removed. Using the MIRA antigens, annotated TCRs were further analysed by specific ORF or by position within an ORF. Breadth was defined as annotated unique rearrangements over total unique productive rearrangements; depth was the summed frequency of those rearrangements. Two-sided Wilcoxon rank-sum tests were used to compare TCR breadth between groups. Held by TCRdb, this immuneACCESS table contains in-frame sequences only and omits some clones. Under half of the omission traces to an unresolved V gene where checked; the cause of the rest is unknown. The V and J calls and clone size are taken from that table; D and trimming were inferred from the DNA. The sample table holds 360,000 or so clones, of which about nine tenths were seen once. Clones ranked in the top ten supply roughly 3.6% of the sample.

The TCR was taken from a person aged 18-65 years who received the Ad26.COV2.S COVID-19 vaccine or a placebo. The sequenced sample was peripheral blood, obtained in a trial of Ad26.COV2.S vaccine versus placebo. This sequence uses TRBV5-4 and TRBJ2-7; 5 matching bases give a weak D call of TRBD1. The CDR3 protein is CASSPGGQGISDEQYF. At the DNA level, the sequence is TGTGCCAGCAGCCCAGGCGGTCAGGGAATCTCTGACGAGCAGTACTTC.